The 7 T cell receptor beta chains in this list originate from one sample, sequenced in a study of CD8 T cells in Susac syndrome. An input of about 0.45 to 1 ug of RNA was subjected to reverse transcription using random hexamers. TCRdb fed the immunoSEQ multiplex PCR reads into MiXCR, producing one record per CDR3 protein. The sample has approximately 120,000 distinct CDR3 sequences, about 95% seen once; the top ten hold more than 0.095%. Specimen: CD4+ T cells from PBMCs. The receptor source for this set is a human donor in good health.

The rearrangement joins TRBV4-1 to TRBJ2-7, with 8 bases aligning to TRBD2. With V trimmed by 1 base and J by 4 bases, 21 bases remained unmatched. Germline V CDR1 and CDR2: MGHRA, YSYEKL. The CDR3 covers 20 residues. The CDR3 nucleotides are TGCGCCAGCAGCCAAGGTCCCCCCAGGCTACTAGCGGCAGACCGATACGAGCAGTACTTC. Protein: CASSQGPPRLLAADRYEQYF.

The rearrangement links TRBV6-5 to TRBJ1-6, with a weak D call TRBD1 (5 bases). Trimming cost V 0 bases and J 10 bases, with 16 bases left between them. This CDR3 region has 16 residues. Germline values: CDR1 MNHEY, CDR2 SVGAGI. The CDR3 DNA is TGTGCCAGCAGTTACTCGAGTCAGGGTTCAAGATCACCCCTCCACTTT. Translated, it gives CASSYSSQGSRSPLHF.

The sample holds one count of this clonotype. J is TRBJ2-5 and V is TRBV5-4; D is ambiguous. Looked up from germline, CDR1 is SGHNT and CDR2 is YYREEE (reference sequence). V lost 1 base, J lost 0 bases, and 13 bases lay in between. This CDR3 has 16 residues. CDR3: CASSLKSAKYQETQYF. For the CDR3, the DNA is TGTGCCAGCAGCTTGAAATCCGCCAAGTACCAAGAGACCCAGTACTTC.

The DNA for the CDR3 is TGTGCCTGGAATCAGCACTTCAAAACTAATGAAAAACTGTTTTTT. Translation gives CAWNQHFKTNEKLFF. V usage is TRBV30 and J usage is TRBJ1-4; D gene ambiguous. V was clipped by 4 bases and J by 1 base, with 13 bases between them. CDR3 size: 15 residues. From germline, CDR1 is GTSNPN and CDR2 SVGIG (reference sequence).

V and J are TRBV19 and TRBJ1-1; a possible D gene is TRBD1 (6 bases). Between the trimmed V and J ends, which lost 5 bases and 4 bases, there was a span of 17 bases. The CDR3 extends over 15 amino acids. Germline V CDR1 and CDR2: LNHDA, SQIVND (reference sequence). The CDR3 bases are TGTGCCAGTAGTTCCCAAGGGGGAGAAGTCACTGAAGCTTTCTTT. It yields the protein CASSSQGGEVTEAFF.

The chain combines TRBV28 with TRBJ2-5; 13 nucleotides align to TRBD2. Losses at the gene ends were 5 bases for V and 4 bases for J; bases not matched to a gene: 4. Germline V gene sequence: CDR1 MDHEN, CDR2 SYDVKM. There are 15 residues in the CDR3. This chain's CDR3 is CASSNGLAGVETQYF. The CDR3, as DNA: TGTGCCAGCAGTAACGGACTAGCGGGGGTAGAGACCCAGTACTTC. The full variable domain, completed using reference TRBV28 and TRBJ2-5, is DVKVTQSSRYLVKRTGEKVFLECVQDMDHENMFWYRQDPGLGLRLIYFSYDVKMKEKGDIPEGYSVSREKKERFSLILESASTNQTSMYLCASSNGLAGVETQYFGPGTRLLVL.

The chain joins TRBV29-1 to TRBJ1-1, with D tentatively TRBD1 (5 bases). V gave up 7 bases and J gave up 4 bases, with 13 bases separating them. The germline gives CDR1 SQVTM, CDR2 ANQGSEA. The CDR3 has 12 residues. For the CDR3, the DNA is TGCAGCGCCGGGGTCGGGGGCACTGAAGCTTTCTTT. The encoded protein is CSAGVGGTEAFF.